These 22 T cell receptor beta chains originate from one sample sequenced in a study of CD8 T cells in Susac syndrome. Reverse transcription of about 0.5 to 1 ug RNA used random hexamers. MiXCR was run by TCRdb on the immunoSEQ multiplex PCR reads, yielding one entry per CDR3 protein. The sample has fewer than 350,000 distinct CDR3 sequences; about 82% are singletons. Sequencing input: CD8+ T cells from PBMCs. These receptors all come from a human donor with multiple sclerosis.

The rearrangement joins TRBV28 to TRBJ2-5; D is unresolved. Trimming removed 2 bases at V and 5 bases at J, with 9 bases between. The CDR3 runs 13 residues. CDR1 is MDHEN, CDR2 SYDVKM, per germline. The CDR3: CASSLGLLETQYF. The DNA of the CDR3 is TGTGCCAGCAGTTTAGGCCTTTTGGAGACCCAGTACTTC.

This chain uses TRBV29-1 with TRBJ2-7, with D unresolved. CDR3 length: 15 amino acids. V lost 5 bases and J 0 bases, leaving 17 bases between the germline ends. The germline gives CDR1 SQVTM, CDR2 ANQGSEA. CDR3: CSVLADTKPSYEQYF. The CDR3 nucleotides read TGCAGCGTTCTGGCGGATACGAAACCCTCCTACGAGCAGTACTTC.

The rearrangement joins TRBV9 to TRBJ2-7, with 8 bases that match TRBD2. The CDR3 covers 13 residues. Trimming removed 3 bases from V and 2 bases from J; junction bases left unmatched: 1. Germline V gene data show CDR1 as SGDLS and CDR2 as YYNGEE. The CDR3 bases are TGTGCCAGCAGCGGACTAGCGCCCTACGAGCAGTACTTC. Translation gives CASSGLAPYEQYF.

This clonotype was detected once. The V and J genes are TRBV30 and TRBJ2-1; no firm D call. The germline V gene has CDR1 GTSNPN and CDR2 SVGIG (reference sequence). The CDR3 is made up of 13 amino acids. With 0 bases removed from V and 6 bases from J, the gap between germline ends came to 9 bases. CDR3 sequence: CAWSVLGFNEQFF. CDR3 sequence (DNA): TGTGCCTGGAGTGTTCTTGGTTTCAATGAGCAGTTCTTC.

This clonotype was seen a single time. The rearrangement uses TRBV20-1 and TRBJ2-1; the match to TRBD2 covers 10 bases. After removal of 5 bases from V and 8 bases from J, the junction contained 12 bases not matched to a gene. The length of the CDR3 is 15 residues. CDR1 is DFQATT and CDR2 is SNEGSKA in the germline V gene (reference sequence). The CDR3 loop is CSAPSAGGPHYEQFF. CDR3 nucleotide sequence: TGCAGTGCTCCGTCAGCGGGAGGGCCTCACTATGAGCAGTTCTTC.

This chain joins TRBV19 and TRBJ2-1; TRBD1 or TRBD2 may be the D gene (5 bases each). Trimming removed 8 bases from V and 3 bases from J, with 20 bases in between. Germline V gives CDR1 LNHDA, CDR2 SQIVND (reference sequence). The CDR3 length is 16 residues. The CDR3 DNA sequence: TGTGCCAGTGACAGAGGGGCGGACGGAATCTACAATGAGCAGTTCTTC. It yields the protein CASDRGADGIYNEQFF.

This CDR3 is CASSVSNYGYTF. The DNA for the CDR3 is TGTGCCAGCAGTGTCAGCAACTATGGCTACACCTTC. This sequence joins TRBV12-3 or TRBV12-4 and TRBJ1-2; no reliable D call. Deletions cut 5 bases from V and 2 bases from J, with 6 bases between. The CDR3 covers 12 residues.

The rearrangement uses TRBV29-1 and TRBJ2-1; D may be TRBD2 (6 bases). The CDR3 spans 16 residues. Trimming removed 3 bases from V and 1 base from J, with 16 bases in between. Germline V lookup: CDR1 SQVTM, CDR2 ANQGSEA. CDR3 protein: CSVEPSSEDSYNEQFF. The CDR3 DNA sequence: TGCAGCGTTGAGCCATCTAGCGAAGATTCCTACAATGAGCAGTTCTTC.

The V and J genes are TRBV14 and TRBJ2-7; maybe TRBD2 (6 bases). Germline CDR1 is SGHDN and CDR2 is FVKESK. The CDR3 runs 15 residues. Trimming cost V 1 base and J 6 bases, with 16 bases left between them. CDR3 DNA: TGTGCCAGCAGCCAAGCAGTACGACTAGGTTCCGAGCAGTACTTC. It specifies CASSQAVRLGSEQYF.

This chain links TRBV20-1 with TRBJ2-1; the D gene is possibly TRBD1 (6 bases). Trimming left V 1 base short and J 4 bases short, with 17 bases between. CDR1 is DFQATT and CDR2 is SNEGSKA in the germline V gene (reference sequence). The length of the CDR3 is 16 residues. The CDR3 loop reads CSARAPPGTPYNEQFF. In nucleotides, the CDR3 is TGCAGTGCTAGAGCCCCGCCCGGGACACCTTACAATGAGCAGTTCTTC.

V and J are TRBV7-6 and TRBJ2-1; perhaps TRBD2 as D (6 bases). The V end was cut by 4 bases, the J end by 0 bases, with 16 bases between. CDR3 length: 17 amino acids. Germline loops: CDR1 SGHVS, CDR2 FNYEAQ. For the CDR3, the DNA is TGTGCCAGCAGCTCAAACGCGGACGGGAGCTCCTACAATGAGCAGTTCTTC. Translating it yields CASSSNADGSSYNEQFF.

The chain carries TRBV20-1 and TRBJ2-7; possibly TRBD2 for D (5 bases). Between the trimmed V and J ends, which lost 5 bases and 4 bases, there was a span of 9 bases. The CDR3 runs to 11 residues. The germline V gene has CDR1 DFQATT and CDR2 SNEGSKA (reference sequence). The CDR3 DNA reads TGCAGTGCTGGGGAGCTTTACGAGCAGTACTTC. The encoded protein is CSAGELYEQYF.

The CDR3 DNA follows: TGTGCCAGTAGACAGGGCTACGAGCAGTACTTC. Amino acids: CASRQGYEQYF. The chain is built from TRBV27 and TRBJ2-7; 7 nucleotides line up with TRBD1. The CDR3 has 11 residues. From germline, CDR1 is MNHEY and CDR2 SMNVEV (reference sequence). The V and J ends lost 9 bases and 3 bases, in that order; junction bases with no gene match: 2.

The chain recombines TRBV5-5 with TRBJ1-2; possibly TRBD1 for D (5 bases). Germline values: CDR1 SGHKS, CDR2 YYEKEE (reference sequence). CDR3 length: 16 residues. The V gene lost 2 bases and the J gene lost 3 bases, with 17 bases spanning the gap. The CDR3: CASSFDGVGAYYGYTF. In nucleotides, the CDR3 is TGTGCCAGCAGCTTCGACGGAGTTGGGGCCTACTATGGCTACACCTTC.

This clonotype has a single count. This chain uses TRBV11-2 with TRBJ2-7, with D perhaps assigned TRBD1 or TRBD2 (5 bases each). CDR3 size: 15 residues. The V end was cut by 7 bases, the J end by 6 bases, with 22 bases between. CDR1 is SGHAT, CDR2 FQNNGV, per germline. CDR3 nucleotides: TGTGCCAGCACACGGGGCTACTCGCAATCGGGCGAGCAGTACTTC. Protein sequence: CASTRGYSQSGEQYF. The complete variable domain, with remaining parts taken from reference TRBV11-2 and TRBJ2-7, reads EAGVAQSPRYKIIEKRQSVAFWCNPISGHATLYWYQQILGQGPKLLIQFQNNGVVDDSQLPKDRFSAERLKGVDSTLKIQPAKLEDSAVYLCASTRGYSQSGEQYFGPGTRLTVT.

V usage is TRBV7-2 and J usage is TRBJ2-7, with D possibly being TRBD2 (5 bases). The germline V and J ends were trimmed by 5 bases and 6 bases, with 11 bases remaining between them. CDR3 size: 12 residues. Germline lookup yields CDR1 SGHTA and CDR2 FQGNSA. DNA for the CDR3: TGTGCCAGCAGCCAAACTAGTTCCGAGCAGTACTTC. Translation: CASSQTSSEQYF. Full variable domain (missing parts from reference TRBV7-2 and TRBJ2-7): GAGVSQSPSNKVTEKGKDVELRCDPISGHTALYWYRQSLGQGLEFLIYFQGNSAPDKSGLPSDRFSAERTGGSVSTLTIQRTQQEDSAVYLCASSQTSSEQYFGPGTRLTVT.

This clonotype was found once. The chain is built from TRBV6-6 and TRBJ2-1; TRBD1 matches 9 bases. After removal of 4 bases from V and 8 bases from J, the junction contained 6 bases not matched to a gene. The CDR3 consists of 14 residues. From germline, CDR1 is MNHNY and CDR2 SVGAGI (reference sequence). Written as DNA, the CDR3 is TGTGCCAGCAGTTGGGGGGGACAGGGAGATGAGCAGTTCTTC. It yields the protein CASSWGGQGDEQFF.

V gene TRBV10-2 combines with J gene TRBJ1-1; D not certain. The V and J ends lost 6 bases and 1 base respectively, with 12 bases between them. Per the germline V gene, CDR1 is WSHSY and CDR2 is SAAADI. The CDR3 consists of 14 residues. CDR3 sequence: CASSVITANTEAFF. As DNA, the CDR3 is TGCGCCAGCAGCGTAATAACAGCGAACACTGAAGCTTTCTTT.

V usage is TRBV5-5 and J usage is TRBJ1-5, with D uncertain. The CDR3 covers 18 residues. Trimming stripped 2 bases from V and 0 bases from J, with 18 bases between. Germline values: CDR1 SGHKS, CDR2 YYEKEE (reference sequence). The CDR3 region is CASSLNRFPRISNQPQHF. CDR3 nucleotide sequence: TGTGCCAGCAGCTTAAACCGTTTTCCTCGGATTAGCAATCAGCCCCAGCATTTT. The full variable domain, completed using reference TRBV5-5 and TRBJ1-5, is DAGVTQSPTHLIKTRGQQVTLRCSPISGHKSVSWYQQVLGQGPQFIFQYYEKEERGRGNFPDRFSARQFPNYSSELNVNALLLGDSALYLCASSLNRFPRISNQPQHFGDGTRLSIL.

This clonotype was recorded a few times. J is TRBJ1-4 and V is TRBV7-9, with no clear D. CDR1 is SEHNR, CDR2 FQNEAQ, per germline (reference sequence). Trimming removed 3 bases at V and 4 bases at J, with 9 bases between. The CDR3 length is 14 residues. The CDR3 spells CASSFHRDNEKLFF. The CDR3 nucleotides are TGTGCCAGCAGCTTTCACAGAGATAATGAAAAACTGTTTTTT.

The rearrangement uses TRBV3-1 and TRBJ2-5, with TRBD1 matching over 7 bases. The germline V gene encodes CDR1 LGHDT and CDR2 YNNKEL (reference sequence). The CDR3 length is 15 residues. V shed 3 bases and J 1 base; nucleotides not matched to a gene: 5. The DNA for the CDR3 is TGTGCCAGCAGCCATGAGGGGGCTTCCCAAGAGACCCAGTACTTC. Its protein product is CASSHEGASQETQYF.

The chain recombines TRBV27 with TRBJ1-1; D gene uncertain. The CDR3 is 13 amino acids. Trimming shortened V by 3 bases and J by 3 bases, and 8 bases separated the two germline ends. CDR1 MNHEY and CDR2 SMNVEV come from the germline V gene (reference sequence). The CDR3 is CASSFTEDTEAFF. The DNA for the CDR3 is TGTGCCAGCAGTTTTACGGAGGACACTGAAGCTTTCTTT.